The T cell receptor (beta chain) described here comes from a study of neurological immune-mediated disorders. Germline CDR1 is LGHDT and CDR2 is YNNKEL (reference sequence). With 2 bases removed from V and 0 bases from J, the gap between germline ends came to 10 bases. The CDR3 spans 15 residues. In its sample, this clonotype was seen many times. Its antigen is undetermined. Overall study results and limits: None of the features examined (clinical or MRI) was associated with the multiple sclerosis repertoire cluster. Phylogenetic grouping assigned the repertoires of 18 of 34 multiple sclerosis patients to one related-CDR3 cluster, which constitutes a possible signature.

The method for making cDNA was 5'RACE, and it used 10-nucleotide random UMIs. Over 160 million TCR-beta sequences, together covering 15-18 subjects, were produced by every individual sequencing run that was carried out. TCRdb reprocessed the 5' RACE reads via MiXCR and lists one record per CDR3 protein. The table has approximately 26,000 distinct CDR3 sequences, 2.5% to 4% seen once. The specimen was PBMCs. The chain joins TRBV3-1 to TRBJ1-1; perhaps TRBD1 as D (5 bases). The clonotype comes from a woman younger than 45 with multiple sclerosis. In DNA form, the CDR3 reads TGTGCCAGCAGCCAATTTGGGACCATGAACACTGAAGCTTTCTTT. This encodes CASSQFGTMNTEAFF.